This T cell receptor (beta chain) was recorded in a study of cytomegalovirus exposure and HLA in healthy donors. Whole-study context: Within the Caucasian-associated ancestry cluster were 81% of the roughly 400 genotyped donors. Study-level results: Later analysis suggested links between common viral pathogens and several top significant clusters. Near-uniform donor sequencing depth was presumed by presence/absence analyses.

The CDR3 is made up of 16 amino acids. After removal of 5 bases from V and 4 bases from J, the junction contained 9 bases not matched to a gene. Germline V gene lookup returns CDR1 SEHNR and CDR2 FQNEAQ (reference sequence). Amplification used 60 Vbeta primers and 13 Jbeta primers. The method was immunoSEQ multiplex PCR; TCRdb's version includes in-frame clones alone and lacks a portion of them. The sample shows over 120,000 clones, approximately 82% of them seen only once. In the case of this clone: Its antigen is not known.

The sequencing sample was made of PBMCs. This sequence joins TRBV7-9 and TRBJ2-3; 10 positions match TRBD1. This clonotype originated in a man aged 30-40 years in good health and CMV-seropositive. The CDR3 DNA reads as TGTGCCAGCAGCCCAAGGTGGGACAGGGGATCAGATACGCAGTATTTT. It codes for CASSPRWDRGSDTQYF.